This record looks at one TCR beta chain sequence and its context. Per germline, CDR1 GTSNPN and CDR2 SVGIG (reference sequence). The V gene lost 0 bases and the J gene lost 9 bases, with 10 bases spanning the gap. The CDR3 spans 12 residues. The sample is drawn from a study of blood T cell repertoires in COVID-19. Across the study: The study drew acute and convalescent COVID-19 samples from the United States, Italy and Spain.

Method: immunoSEQ multiplex PCR; TCRdb's copy keeps in-frame clones and lacks some. The table shows about 120,000 clones, with about 87% occurring only once. V usage is TRBV30 and J usage is TRBJ2-3; D remains unclear. Sequencing was performed on peripheral blood. This clonotype was sampled from a woman aged 65 to 85 with acute or convalescent COVID-19. DNA for the CDR3: TGTGCCTGGAGTGTTGTCTTAGAGACGCAGTATTTT. Its protein is CAWSVVLETQYF.